This T cell receptor beta chain is drawn from a study of OX40 agonist ivuxolimab in advanced cancers. Study overall: Antecedent anti-PD-1, anti-PD-L1 or anti-CTLA-4 therapy was permissible, with roughly 40% having received some. Three patients got partial responses; one had hepatocellular carcinoma and two had cutaneous melanoma.

The V end lost 2 bases, the J end lost 3 bases, and 14 bases lay between the germline ends. Germline V gene lookup returns CDR1 SGHDN and CDR2 FVKESK. The CDR3 length is 17 residues. Overall study findings and caveats: Clones of CD4+ and CD8+ blood T cells grew by week 6 at doses of 0.1 to 3.0 mg/kg.

Notes on this clone: No antigen is known for it.

Repertoires were generated with immunoSEQ multiplex PCR, while TCRdb's copy carries only in-frame clones and drops some. This sample has roughly 26,000 clones, with roughly 80% found just once. The chain uses TRBV14 and TRBJ1-6, with a tentative D call TRBD1 (5 bases). The sequences come from CD4+ or CD8+ T cells sorted from blood, collected in a trial of the OX40 agonist ivuxolimab. This clonotype was obtained from an adult with an advanced solid tumor such as melanoma, head and neck, liver or kidney cancer. The CDR3 protein is CASSQLSAGFYNSPLHF. In DNA, the CDR3 is TGTGCCAGCAGCCAATTGAGCGCAGGGTTCTATAATTCACCCCTCCACTTT.